The clone carrying this T cell receptor (beta chain) has just a few counts. TCRB transcripts that were expressed got sequenced, as all of the isolated RNA had been reverse transcribed. Generated by immunoSEQ multiplex PCR, the TCRdb table keeps only in-frame clones and is missing some. The table lists about 210,000 clones, roughly a tenth of them singletons. The sample originates from a study of beta chain features in type 1 diabetes. At the level of the study: Patients were similar to healthy donors in age and gender (as well as in cell yields).

The CDR3 is made up of 13 amino acids. V was shortened by 3 bases and J by 8 bases, with 14 bases between the two germline ends. CDR1 is GTSNPN, CDR2 SVGIG, per germline (reference sequence). Sample: central memory CD4+ T cells from blood. This chain uses TRBV30 with TRBJ2-1, with D maybe TRBD2 (6 bases). This receptor was taken from a man aged 18 to 29 in good health. CDR3 nucleotides: TGTGCCTGGAGGCGGGACTCACGGGATGAGCAGTTCTTC. It specifies CAWRRDSRDEQFF.